This is a list of T cell receptor beta chains from one sample in a study of blood T cell repertoires in COVID-19. The data were produced by immunoSEQ multiplex PCR, yet TCRdb's version contains in-frame clones alone and is incomplete. The sample yields some 260,000 clones, 88% seen once. Specimen: peripheral blood. The receptors were sampled from a woman aged 70-85 years with COVID-19, enrolled during active disease. Both conserved end residues are part of each CDR3. The D gene is left open where the match is weak.

d_call: .; j_call: TRBJ2-1; v_call: TRBV10-3; cdr3_nt: TGTGCCATCAGTCACACCACGGGATTGGACAATGAGCAGTTCTTC; cdr3_aa: CAISHTTGLDNEQFF
d_call: .; j_call: TRBJ2-2; v_call: TRBV5-1; cdr3_nt: TGCGCCAGCAGCTTGGACAGGAGCCCCGACACCGGGGAGCTGTTTTTT; cdr3_aa: CASSLDRSPDTGELFF
d_call: TRBD1; j_call: TRBJ2-5; v_call: TRBV6-2/TRBV6-3; cdr3_nt: TGTGCCAGCAGTTCCTCGACAGGGGCGTGGGAGACCCAGTACTTC; cdr3_aa: CASSSSTGAWETQYF
d_call: .; j_call: TRBJ2-7; v_call: TRBV7-2; cdr3_nt: TGTGCCAGCAGTAGTGACTTCAGCTCCTACGAGCAGTACTTC; cdr3_aa: CASSSDFSSYEQYF
d_call: .; j_call: TRBJ1-1; v_call: TRBV9; cdr3_nt: TGTGCCAGCAGCGTCCGACACCACCTCACTGAAGCTTTCTTT; cdr3_aa: CASSVRHHLTEAFF
d_call: .; j_call: TRBJ1-2; v_call: TRBV21-1; cdr3_nt: TGTGCCAGCGGCAGGGAGAACTATGGCTACACCTTC; cdr3_aa: CASGRENYGYTF
d_call: TRBD1; j_call: TRBJ2-1; v_call: TRBV6-5; cdr3_nt: TGTGCCAGCAGTTTCACTATCGGGACAGGACTGGGTGAGCAGTTCTTC; cdr3_aa: CASSFTIGTGLGEQFF
d_call: .; j_call: TRBJ1-5; v_call: TRBV19; cdr3_nt: TGTGCCAGTAGTATCCAGCTAGACCAGCCCCAGCATTTT; cdr3_aa: CASSIQLDQPQHF
d_call: TRBD1; j_call: TRBJ2-6; v_call: TRBV6-5; cdr3_nt: TGTGCCAGCAGAAGGACAGGGGATGGGGCCAACGTCCTGACTTTC; cdr3_aa: CASRRTGDGANVLTF
d_call: .; j_call: TRBJ1-5; v_call: TRBV7-8; cdr3_nt: TGTGCCAGCAGGAGGGTCAGAGATAGCAATCAGCCCCAGCATTTT; cdr3_aa: CASRRVRDSNQPQHF
d_call: .; j_call: TRBJ2-3; v_call: TRBV11-2; cdr3_nt: TGTGCCAGCAGCTTAGATCGGCCAGGGCCAGATACGCAGTATTTT; cdr3_aa: CASSLDRPGPDTQYF
d_call: TRBD2; j_call: TRBJ2-1; v_call: TRBV6-5; cdr3_nt: TGTGCCAGCCGACTAGCGGGAACTTACAATGAGCAGTTCTTC; cdr3_aa: CASRLAGTYNEQFF
d_call: .; j_call: TRBJ2-1; v_call: TRBV11-3; cdr3_nt: TGTGCCAGCAGCCCCAGTCCTCTAGCGCTCAATGAGCAGTTCTTC; cdr3_aa: CASSPSPLALNEQFF
d_call: .; j_call: TRBJ2-5; v_call: TRBV18; cdr3_nt: TGTGCCAGCTCACCGGCGGGACAAGAGACCCAGTACTTC; cdr3_aa: CASSPAGQETQYF
d_call: TRBD1; j_call: TRBJ2-7; v_call: TRBV30; cdr3_nt: TGTGCCTGGGACAAACAGGGGGACGAGCAGTACTTC; cdr3_aa: CAWDKQGDEQYF
d_call: .; j_call: TRBJ1-5; v_call: TRBV2; cdr3_nt: TGTGCCAGCAGCACAGGGTTCGATCAGCCCCAGCATTTT; cdr3_aa: CASSTGFDQPQHF
d_call: .; j_call: TRBJ1-1; v_call: TRBV6-5; cdr3_nt: TGTGCCAGCAGTCCCAACAGGTTACAGAACACTGAAGCTTTCTTT; cdr3_aa: CASSPNRLQNTEAFF
d_call: TRBD2; j_call: TRBJ2-5; v_call: TRBV2; cdr3_nt: TGTGCCAGCCCCCCGGGAGGGGCAGAGACCCAGTACTTC; cdr3_aa: CASPPGGAETQYF
d_call: TRBD1; j_call: TRBJ1-1; v_call: TRBV10-3; cdr3_nt: TGTGCCATCAGTATGACAGGGGGTAAAACTGAAGCTTTCTTT; cdr3_aa: CAISMTGGKTEAFF
d_call: .; j_call: TRBJ1-6; v_call: TRBV15; cdr3_nt: TGTGCCACCAAACTAGACCGGGCGGGGAATTCACCCCTCCACTTT; cdr3_aa: CATKLDRAGNSPLHF
d_call: .; j_call: TRBJ2-5; v_call: TRBV25-1; cdr3_nt: TGTGCCAGCAGTGACGGCTCGGGAGAGACCCAGTACTTC; cdr3_aa: CASSDGSGETQYF
d_call: .; j_call: TRBJ2-1; v_call: TRBV3-1/TRBV3-2; cdr3_nt: TGTGCCAGCAGCCAAGCTATCAATGAGCAGTTCTTC; cdr3_aa: CASSQAINEQFF
d_call: TRBD1; j_call: TRBJ1-2; v_call: TRBV6-5; cdr3_nt: TGTGCCAGCAGTTACCCGTTCCGGGACAGGGTTGTAGGCTACACCTTC; cdr3_aa: CASSYPFRDRVVGYTF